A selection of T cell receptor beta chains follows, all from one sample in a study of OX40 agonist ivuxolimab in advanced cancers. The repertoire was sequenced with immunoSEQ multiplex PCR; TCRdb's copy has only in-frame clones and lacks some. In the table there are 55,000 to 75,000 clones, around 83% of which are singletons. This sample comprised CD4+ or CD8+ T cells sorted from blood, obtained in a trial of the OX40 agonist ivuxolimab. These receptors came from an adult with an advanced solid tumor such as melanoma, head and neck, liver or kidney cancer. CDR3s include the opening cysteine and the closing phenylalanine or tryptophan. The order of the fields is V gene, J gene, clone size, D gene, CDR3 protein, CDR3 DNA. A D gene is named only where the DNA matches it firmly. Clone size appears in some rows only: once, few, many, or a class for an expanded clone.

TRBV4-3	TRBJ2-1	.	TRBD2	CASSLGLVRLFF	TGCGCCAGCAGCCTCGGACTAGTCCGCTTGTTCTTC
TRBV5-1	TRBJ1-2	.	.	CASSLVRGGQGYGYTF	TGCGCCAGCAGCTTGGTTCGTGGTGGGCAGGGCTATGGCTACACCTTC
TRBV6-5	TRBJ2-3	.	.	CASSRVRSTDTQYF	TGTGCCAGCAGCCGCGTCAGGTCCACAGATACGCAGTATTTT
TRBV6-5	TRBJ1-5	.	.	CASRLTGTTSQPQHF	TGTGCCAGCAGACTCACCGGGACAACCAGTCAGCCCCAGCATTTT
TRBV7-2	TRBJ1-2	.	.	CASSAYQGYYGYTF	TGTGCCAGCAGCGCATATCAGGGGTACTATGGCTACACCTTC
TRBV6-1	TRBJ2-1	.	.	CASSEAAIDLYNEQFF	TGTGCCAGCAGTGAAGCGGCTATAGACCTCTACAATGAGCAGTTCTTC
TRBV19	TRBJ2-6	.	.	CASTTHRSGANVLTF	TGTGCCAGTACTACCCACCGCTCTGGGGCCAACGTCCTGACTTTC
TRBV5-6	TRBJ1-2	.	.	CASSSLTGDGYTF	TGTGCCAGCAGCTCCCTGACAGGAGATGGCTACACCTTC
TRBV5-1	TRBJ2-5	.	TRBD1	CASSPGTDQETQYF	TGCGCCAGCAGCCCCGGGACAGATCAAGAGACCCAGTACTTC
TRBV25-1	TRBJ2-4	.	.	CASSAVSGIQYF	TGTGCCAGCAGTGCGGTATCGGGGATTCAGTACTTC
TRBV11-2	TRBJ1-2	.	.	CASSLSGVQIYGYTF	TGTGCCAGCAGCTTAAGCGGCGTACAGATATATGGCTACACCTTC
TRBV4-1	TRBJ1-5	.	.	CASSPAGGIGYQPQHF	TGCGCCAGCAGCCCCGCGGGTGGGATCGGTTATCAGCCCCAGCATTTT
TRBV5-1	TRBJ2-3	once	.	CASSIGPKADTDTQYF	TGCGCCAGCAGCATCGGACCTAAAGCGGACACAGATACGCAGTATTTT
TRBV5-1	TRBJ1-6	large	.	CASSLAPGDSPLHF	TGCGCCAGCAGCTTGGCCCCGGGGGACTCACCCCTCCACTTT
TRBV6-5	TRBJ1-4	.	.	CASSSNGGSQEKLFF	TGTGCCAGCAGCTCGAACGGGGGATCACAGGAAAAACTGTTTTTT